This T cell receptor (beta chain) was found in a study of regulatory T cells in long-lasting Graves disease. About the research overall: Newly diagnosed Graves' patients had taken antithyroid drugs under 3 months.

According to the study, TCR beta libraries were built with iRepertoire HTBI primers and CDR3-region Arm-PCR. TCRdb ran MiXCR on the multiplex PCR reads and lists one entry per CDR3 protein. The repertoire holds 250,000 or so distinct CDR3 sequences, roughly a fifth seen once, with around 13% in the top ten. The CDR3 totals 17 residues. V trimming: 2 bases; J trimming: 6 bases; junction bases outside the gene matches: 9. CDR1 and CDR2 (germline): SGHAT, FQNNGV. Time point reported: newly diagnosed GD, antithyroid drugs for less than 3 months. The TCR library was prepared using RNA isolated from PBMCs. The rearrangement uses TRBV11-2 and TRBJ2-3; 12 bases match TRBD2. Sequences were derived from peripheral blood mononuclear cells (PBMCs), sampled at new diagnosis, from a patient treated with antithyroid drugs. The clonotype comes from a female donor with Graves disease. CDR3 coding DNA: TGTGCCAGCAGCTTAAACCGACTAGCGGGAGATGCTGATACGCAGTATTTT. Translating gives CASSLNRLAGDADTQYF.